This T cell receptor beta chain is from a study of blood T cells in healthy people across ages. V dropped 5 bases and J dropped 5; count of bases not matched to a gene: 4. Germline lookup yields CDR1 SEHNR and CDR2 FQNEAQ (reference sequence). The CDR3 has 13 residues. A second PCR of 7 to 11 cycles used a sample-barcoded 5' primer and a J-beta primer mix. MiXCR, applied by TCRdb to the 5' RACE reads, yields one record per CDR3 protein. The sample consists of 1.5 million to 2 million distinct CDR3 sequences, around 42% of them appearing once. The chain couples TRBV7-9 to TRBJ2-7, with 9 bases lining up with TRBD1. The sequencing input was blood. The clonotype originates from a human donor in good health. CDR3 nucleotide sequence: TGTGCCAGCAGCCAGACAGGGGGAGACGAGCAGTACTTC. Amino acids: CASSQTGGDEQYF. The variable domain in full, with the rest retrieved from reference TRBV7-9 and TRBJ2-7, is DTGVSQNPRHKITKRGQNVTFRCDPISEHNRLYWYRQTLGQGPEFLTYFQNEAQLEKSRLLSDRFSAERPKGSFSTLEIQRTEQGDSAMYLCASSQTGGDEQYFGPGTRLTVT.